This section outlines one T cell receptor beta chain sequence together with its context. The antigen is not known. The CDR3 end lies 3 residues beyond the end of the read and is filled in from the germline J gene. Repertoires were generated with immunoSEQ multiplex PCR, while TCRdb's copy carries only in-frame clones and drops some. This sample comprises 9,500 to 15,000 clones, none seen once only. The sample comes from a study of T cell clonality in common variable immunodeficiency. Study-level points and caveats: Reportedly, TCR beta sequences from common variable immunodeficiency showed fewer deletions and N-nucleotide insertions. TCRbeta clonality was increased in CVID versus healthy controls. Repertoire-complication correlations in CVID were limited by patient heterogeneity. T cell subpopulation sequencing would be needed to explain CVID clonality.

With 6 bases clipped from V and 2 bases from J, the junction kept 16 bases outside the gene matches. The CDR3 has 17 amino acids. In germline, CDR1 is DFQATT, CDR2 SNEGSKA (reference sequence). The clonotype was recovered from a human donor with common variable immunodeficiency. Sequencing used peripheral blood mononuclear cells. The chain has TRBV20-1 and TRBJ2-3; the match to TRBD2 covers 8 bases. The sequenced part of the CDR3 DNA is TGCAGTGCGGGGGTATCGTTGGTAGCGGGGAACACAGATACG. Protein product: CSAGVSLVAGNTDT. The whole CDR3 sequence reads CSAGVSLVAGNTDTQYF.